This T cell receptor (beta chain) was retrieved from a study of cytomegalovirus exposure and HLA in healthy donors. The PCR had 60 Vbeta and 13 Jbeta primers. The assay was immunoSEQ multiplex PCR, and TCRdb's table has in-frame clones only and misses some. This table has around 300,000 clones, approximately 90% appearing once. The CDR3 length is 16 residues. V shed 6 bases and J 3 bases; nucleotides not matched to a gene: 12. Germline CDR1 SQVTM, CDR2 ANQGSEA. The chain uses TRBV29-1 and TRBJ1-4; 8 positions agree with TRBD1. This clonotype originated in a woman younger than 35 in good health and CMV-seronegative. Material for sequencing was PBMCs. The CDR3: CSVEKLTGAANEKLFF. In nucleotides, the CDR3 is TGCAGCGTCGAAAAGCTGACAGGGGCAGCTAATGAAAAACTGTTTTTT.